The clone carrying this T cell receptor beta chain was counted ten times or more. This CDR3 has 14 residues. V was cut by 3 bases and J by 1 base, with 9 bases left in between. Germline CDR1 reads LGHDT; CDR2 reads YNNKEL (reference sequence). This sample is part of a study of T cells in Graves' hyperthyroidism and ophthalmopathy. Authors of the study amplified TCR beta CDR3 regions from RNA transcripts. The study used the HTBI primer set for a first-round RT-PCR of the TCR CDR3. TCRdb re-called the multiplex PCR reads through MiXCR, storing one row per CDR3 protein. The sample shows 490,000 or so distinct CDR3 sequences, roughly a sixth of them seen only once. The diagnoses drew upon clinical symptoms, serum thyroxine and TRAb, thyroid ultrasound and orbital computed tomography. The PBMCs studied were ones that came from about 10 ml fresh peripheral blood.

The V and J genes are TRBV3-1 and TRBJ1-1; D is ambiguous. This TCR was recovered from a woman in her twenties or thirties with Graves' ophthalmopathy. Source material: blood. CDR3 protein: CASSHFGTNTEAFF. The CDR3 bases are TGTGCCAGCAGCCATTTCGGCACGAACACTGAAGCTTTCTTT.